The 14 T cell receptor beta chains below come from one sample, sequenced in a study of T cells expressing NK-cell markers. TCRdb re-called the 5' RACE reads and catalogs CDR3 proteins one per entry, DNA excluded. The table counts hundreds of thousands of distinct CDR3 sequences; about 4.2% lies in the top ten. The sequenced sample was blood T cells: a sorted CD56 or NKG2C T cell subset, CD4+ or CD8+ T cells, or bulk PBMC T cells (not recorded which). All receptors come from a woman aged 18 to 75 in good health.

The J gene is TRBJ2-3, the V gene TRBV20-1; TCRdb selects TRBD1, and the lack of DNA leaves this call unchecked. This CDR3 has 15 residues. The germline CDR1 and CDR2 sequences are DFQATT and SNEGSKA (reference sequence). CDR3 in amino acids: CSAESRTVTVWGQYF.

V usage is TRBV6-2 or TRBV6-3 and J usage is TRBJ2-1; no DNA is available, so the TRBD2 call from TCRdb remains unchecked. This CDR3 comprises 16 residues. Germline values: CDR1 MNHEY, CDR2 SVGEGT. CDR3 sequence reads: CASRLLADSSYNEQFF.

The rearrangement joins TRBV7-9 to TRBJ2-7; absent DNA, TCRdb's TRBD1 call cannot be checked. CDR3 length equals 12 residues. Germline CDR1 SEHNR, CDR2 FQNEAQ (reference sequence). The CDR3 is CASSFSGQVPNF.

The genes are TRBV5-5 and TRBJ2-3. The CDR3 runs 16 residues. The V gene's germline CDR1 is SGHKS and CDR2 YYEKEE (reference sequence). CDR3 in amino acids: CASSLAGAARTDTQYF.

The chain links TRBV4-3 to TRBJ2-2; checking the TCRdb D call of TRBD1 is not possible without DNA. The CDR3 sequence is 14 residues long. CDR1 and CDR2 from the germline V gene are LGHNA and YSLEER. CDR3 region: CASNDRGGSGELFF.

The chain employs TRBV9 and TRBJ2-5. Germline values: CDR1 SGDLS, CDR2 YYNGEE. The CDR3 is 13 amino acids. The CDR3 reads CASSVGVEETQYF.

The chain employs TRBV7-9 and TRBJ1-4; TCRdb's D call, TRBD1, is unchecked because there is no DNA. CDR3 length: 16 amino acids. Looked up from germline, CDR1 is SEHNR and CDR2 is FQNEAQ (reference sequence). This CDR3 is CASSWRQGVGGEKLFF.

This chain joins TRBV7-2 and TRBJ2-7; TCRdb proposes TRBD2, but this gene call is untestable without DNA. Looked up from germline, CDR1 is SGHTA and CDR2 is FQGNSA. The CDR3 covers 14 residues. CDR3 protein: CASTETSGAYEQYF.

The rearrangement uses TRBV20-1 and TRBJ2-3; TCRdb designates TRBD1, a call that cannot be tested without DNA. Germline CDR1 is DFQATT and CDR2 is SNEGSKA (reference sequence). CDR3 length: 15 residues. The CDR3 loop reads CSARDGADPTDTQYF.

The rearrangement joins TRBV6-5 to TRBJ1-2; the TCRdb call, TRBD1, lacks DNA for checking. The CDR3 sequence is 14 residues long. Germline lookup yields CDR1 MNHEY and CDR2 SVGAGI. The CDR3 spells CASSYGGLYYGYTF.

V and J are TRBV5-6 and TRBJ1-2; TCRdb returns TRBD1, unconfirmable since there is no DNA. This CDR3 is built from 13 residues. Germline V gives CDR1 SGHDT, CDR2 YYEEEE. The CDR3 spells CASRLDRYYGYTF.

The rearrangement uses TRBV6-5 and TRBJ1-3. This CDR3 spans 12 amino acids. Germline V gene lookup returns CDR1 MNHEY and CDR2 SVGAGI. Here the CDR3 reads CASTGSGNTIYF.

This rearrangement joins TRBV9 to TRBJ2-2; TCRdb proposes TRBD1, but this gene call is untestable without DNA. Germline-derived CDR1 and CDR2 are SGDLS and YYNGEE. The CDR3 extends over 16 amino acids. The CDR3 sequence: CASSVGGTANTGELFF.

This chain uses TRBV5-1 with TRBJ2-5; TCRdb's D gene call, TRBD2, goes unchecked for lack of DNA. CDR3 length: 13 amino acids. CDR1 and CDR2 from the germline V gene are SGHRS and YFSETQ. CDR3: CASSTGPKETQYF.